This record concerns one T cell receptor beta chain sequence. Its specificity is not known. Per germline, CDR1 LGHNA and CDR2 YSLEER. V gave up 5 bases and J gave up 0 bases, with 11 bases separating them. This CDR3 comprises 15 residues. The sample belongs to a study of OX40 agonist ivuxolimab in advanced cancers. Across the whole study: Eligibility rules accepted prior anti-PD-1, anti-PD-L1 or anti-CTLA-4 therapy, and 30% to 40% had some. Study-wide results and limits: CD8+ T cells showed, on average, more clonal expansion than CD4+ cells.

The assay was immunoSEQ multiplex PCR, and TCRdb's table has in-frame clones only and misses some. Seen here are some 40,000 clones, roughly 81% observed once, and the top ten hold approximately 15%. This sequence joins TRBV4-3 and TRBJ1-3; D is unclear. Here the sequenced sample was CD4+ or CD8+ T cells sorted from blood, taken in a trial of the OX40 agonist ivuxolimab. The TCR originated in an adult with an advanced solid tumor such as melanoma, head and neck, liver or kidney cancer. The CDR3 region is CASSAGPSSGNTIYF. The CDR3 DNA is TGCGCCAGCAGCGCCGGGCCCAGCTCTGGAAACACCATATATTTT.